Presented here are 24 T cell receptor beta chains from one specimen sequenced in a study of cytomegalovirus exposure and HLA in healthy donors. The PCR used 60 Vbeta and 13 Jbeta primers. Here immunoSEQ multiplex PCR was the method, and the copy in TCRdb shows in-frame clones only, minus some. The sample records around 150,000 clones, approximately 85% being singletons. Source material: PBMCs. Every receptor here comes from a woman in her thirties or forties in good health and CMV-seronegative.

In its sample, this clone was seen a few times. CDR3 amino acids: CASSYSQVNTEAFF. The CDR3 DNA is TGCGCCAGCAGCTATTCTCAGGTGAACACTGAAGCTTTCTTT. The J gene is TRBJ1-1, the V gene TRBV4-3; D is unresolved. V shed 5 bases and J shed 0 bases, with 10 bases lying between them. Germline V gene lookup returns CDR1 LGHNA and CDR2 YSLEER. The CDR3 length is 14 residues.

The chain recombines TRBV13 with TRBJ2-7; TRBD2 aligns across 7 bases. V gave up 4 bases and J gave up 4 bases; unmatched junction bases: 13. This CDR3 has 16 residues. In germline, CDR1 is PRHDT, CDR2 FYEKMQ (reference sequence). The CDR3 here is CASSSHAGARTYEQYF. The CDR3 DNA reads as TGTGCCAGCAGCTCCCATGCGGGAGCCCGCACTTACGAGCAGTACTTC. Full variable domain (remainder filled in from reference TRBV13 and TRBJ2-7): AAGVIQSPRHLIKEKRETATLKCYPIPRHDTVYWYQQGPGQDPQFLISFYEKMQSDKGSIPDRFSAQQFSDYHSELNMSSLELGDSALYFCASSSHAGARTYEQYFGPGTRLTVT.

The chain is built from TRBV5-1 and TRBJ2-3; TRBD2 matches 14 bases. Germline V lookup: CDR1 SGHRS, CDR2 YFSETQ. V gave up 3 bases and J gave up 4 bases; unmatched junction bases: 4. CDR3 length equals 16 residues. Here the CDR3 DNA reads TGCGCCAGCAGCTCGGGGACTAGCGGGAGATCAGATACGCAGTATTTT. Protein sequence: CASSSGTSGRSDTQYF.

The chain carries TRBV6-6 and TRBJ2-3; D gene unclear. The CDR3 contains 12 residues. Between the trimmed V and J ends, which lost 6 bases and 2 bases, there was a span of 6 bases. Germline V gene lookup returns CDR1 MNHNY and CDR2 SVGAGI (reference sequence). CDR3: CASSPHTDTQYF. The CDR3, as DNA: TGTGCCAGCAGCCCCCACACAGATACGCAGTATTTT.

Points on this clone: An end of the junction does not agree with germline; a read error may underlie this. The CDR3 loop is CAGSSPQGYEQYF. In nucleotides, the CDR3 is TGTGCCGGCAGCTCGCCCCAGGGGTACGAGCAGTACTTC. J is TRBJ2-7 and V is TRBV11-2; perhaps TRBD1 as D (6 bases). CDR3 length equals 13 residues. Germline CDR1 SGHAT, CDR2 FQNNGV.

The genes are TRBV5-4 and TRBJ1-1; the match to TRBD1 covers 7 bases. Germline CDR1 reads SGHNT; CDR2 reads YYREEE (reference sequence). The CDR3 covers 16 residues. Trimming cost V 0 bases and J 0 bases; bases outside gene matches: 5. The CDR3 coding sequence is TGTGCCAGCAGCTTGGACCCGACAGGGATGAACACTGAAGCTTTCTTT. Amino acids: CASSLDPTGMNTEAFF.

The chain carries TRBV7-2 and TRBJ2-5, with D possibly matching TRBD2 (6 bases). The CDR3 is 14 residues long. From germline, CDR1 is SGHTA and CDR2 FQGNSA. Trimming removed 5 bases at V and 5 bases at J, with 15 bases between. CDR3 nucleotide sequence: TGTGCCAGCAGCCTCCTGACTAGATGGGAGACCCAGTACTTC. This gives the protein CASSLLTRWETQYF.

Details on this clone: Germline and junction disagree at one end, which may indicate a read error. CDR3: CSSSPPGQPRGVGYF. The CDR3 nucleotides are TGTTCCAGCAGCCCTCCGGGACAGCCAAGGGGGGTGGGATACTTC. The chain joins TRBV7-9 to TRBJ2-5, with TRBD1 as a possible D gene (7 bases). Germline V gene data show CDR1 as SEHNR and CDR2 as FQNEAQ (reference sequence). CDR3 size: 15 residues.

The genes are TRBV7-2 and TRBJ2-3, with no clear D. With 4 bases removed from V and 0 bases from J, the gap between germline ends came to 5 bases. The CDR3 runs 13 residues. Germline CDR1 reads SGHTA; CDR2 reads FQGNSA. The CDR3 loop reads CASSSSSTDTQYF. For the CDR3, the DNA is TGTGCCAGCAGCTCCTCTAGCACAGATACGCAGTATTTT.

This rearrangement joins TRBV7-9 to TRBJ2-1; D remains unclear. The CDR3 length is 13 residues. The V gene's germline CDR1 is SEHNR and CDR2 FQNEAQ (reference sequence). V dropped 1 base and J dropped 3 bases, with 4 bases sitting between them. Here the CDR3 reads CASSLVLYNEQFF. DNA of the CDR3: TGTGCCAGCAGCTTAGTTCTCTACAATGAGCAGTTCTTC.

V is TRBV5-1 and J is TRBJ2-7; 10 bases agree with TRBD1. Germline V gene data show CDR1 as SGHRS and CDR2 as YFSETQ. This CDR3 has 15 amino acids. V lost 4 bases to trimming and J lost 6 bases; unmatched junction nucleotides: 10. DNA for the CDR3: TGCGCCAGCAGCCCAACGACCCGGACAGGGGGCGAGCAGTACTTC. Translation gives CASSPTTRTGGEQYF.

V is TRBV7-2 and J is TRBJ1-2, with D maybe TRBD1 (5 bases). The CDR3 loop spans 14 amino acids. V gave up 5 bases and J gave up 2 bases, with 12 bases separating them. From germline, CDR1 is SGHTA and CDR2 FQGNSA. CDR3 sequence: CASSPRGINYGYTF. The CDR3 DNA is TGTGCCAGCAGCCCCCGGGGGATAAACTATGGCTACACCTTC.

V gene TRBV6-5 combines with J gene TRBJ1-1, with a weak D call TRBD1 (6 bases). Germline V gene lookup returns CDR1 MNHEY and CDR2 SVGAGI. V was shortened by 6 bases and J by 3 bases, with 11 bases between the two germline ends. The CDR3 spans 13 residues. DNA of the CDR3: TGTGCCAGCAGCCAGGGGAGAGACACTGAAGCTTTCTTT. Its protein is CASSQGRDTEAFF.

The V gene is TRBV21-1, the J gene TRBJ1-5. TRBV21-1 is annotated as a pseudogene. The CDR3 has 20 amino acids. The DNA of the CDR3 is TGTGCCAGCAGCAAAGTAGGCCGGGGGGTACAGGGCGTGAGCAATCAGCCCCAGCATTTT. Protein product: CASSKVGRGVQGVSNQPQHF.

The chain links TRBV5-5 to TRBJ2-7, with a weak D call TRBD2 (5 bases). Trimming stripped 5 bases from V and 2 bases from J, with 14 bases between. CDR1 is SGHKS and CDR2 is YYEKEE in the germline V gene (reference sequence). CDR3 size: 14 residues. The CDR3 protein is CASSLIRETYEQYF. In nucleotides, the CDR3 is TGTGCCAGCAGTTTGATTCGGGAAACCTACGAGCAGTACTTC. Complete variable domain (other parts from reference TRBV5-5 and TRBJ2-7): DAGVTQSPTHLIKTRGQQVTLRCSPISGHKSVSWYQQVLGQGPQFIFQYYEKEERGRGNFPDRFSARQFPNYSSELNVNALLLGDSALYLCASSLIRETYEQYFGPGTRLTVT.

The V and J genes are TRBV7-6 and TRBJ2-7; 11 bases line up with TRBD1. J gave up 0 bases and V 5 bases, and 3 bases lay outside the gene matches. The CDR3 is 15 amino acids. Germline values: CDR1 SGHVS, CDR2 FNYEAQ. CDR3 protein: CASSLGTGGSYEQYF. The CDR3, as DNA: TGTGCCAGCAGCCTCGGGACAGGGGGCTCCTACGAGCAGTACTTC. The full variable domain, completed using reference TRBV7-6 and TRBJ2-7, is GAGVSQSPRYKVTKRGQDVALRCDPISGHVSLYWYRQALGQGPEFLTYFNYEAQQDKSGLPNDRFSAERPEGSISTLTIQRTEQRDSAMYRCASSLGTGGSYEQYFGPGTRLTVT.

CDR3 DNA sequence: TGTGCCAGCAGCCAAGATTGGGCTAGCGGGTTCATAGACAAGAAGACCCAGTACTTC. This sequence encodes CASSQDWASGFIDKKTQYF. J is TRBJ2-5 and V is TRBV4-2; TRBD2 aligns across 8 bases. Germline CDR1 is LGHNA and CDR2 is YNFKEQ. V lost 0 bases, J lost 6 bases, and 18 bases stayed unmatched. The CDR3 has 19 amino acids.

This clone has a handful of counts. The genes are TRBV6-1 and TRBJ1-1; unclear D gene. The V end lost 4 bases, the J end lost 0 bases, and 6 bases lay between the germline ends. The V gene's germline CDR1 is MNHNS and CDR2 SASEGT. This CDR3 has 13 residues. The CDR3, as DNA: TGTGCCAGCAGTGGAACGGTGAACACTGAAGCTTTCTTT. It encodes CASSGTVNTEAFF.

This chain joins TRBV6-6 and TRBJ2-5; D may be TRBD2 (6 bases). The V gene lost 5 bases and the J gene lost 5 bases, with 15 bases spanning the gap. The CDR3 has 14 residues. Germline CDR1 is MNHNY and CDR2 is SVGAGI (reference sequence). The CDR3 bases are TGTGCCAGCAGTCCTCGACTAGAAGGGGAGACCCAGTACTTC. It is translated as CASSPRLEGETQYF.

This clone was observed a few times. The genes are TRBV18 and TRBJ2-5; TRBD1 is a possible D gene (5 bases). Germline CDR1 reads KGHSH; CDR2 reads LQKENI. V was shortened by 3 bases and J by 5 bases, with 16 bases between the two germline ends. This CDR3 has 15 amino acids. The CDR3 region has the DNA TGTGCCAGCTCACCCGGCAGGGTGCAGGTGGAGACCCAGTACTTC. This sequence encodes CASSPGRVQVETQYF.

This clone occurred once. The chain combines TRBV7-9 with TRBJ1-5; the D is unclear. The CDR3 is made up of 13 amino acids. Germline lookup yields CDR1 SEHNR and CDR2 FQNEAQ (reference sequence). Trimming took off 2 bases at V and 2 bases at J, with 4 bases between the two ends. This CDR3 reads CASSLQGNQPQHF. CDR3 in DNA: TGTGCCAGCAGCTTACAGGGCAATCAGCCCCAGCATTTT. The full variable domain, with the rest looked up from reference TRBV7-9 and TRBJ1-5, is DTGVSQNPRHKITKRGQNVTFRCDPISEHNRLYWYRQTLGQGPEFLTYFQNEAQLEKSRLLSDRFSAERPKGSFSTLEIQRTEQGDSAMYLCASSLQGNQPQHFGDGTRLSIL.

The chain has TRBV5-1 and TRBJ2-7; 8 nucleotides match TRBD1. The CDR3 has 16 amino acids. J gave up 0 bases and V 2 bases, and 7 bases lay outside the gene matches. The germline V gene has CDR1 SGHRS and CDR2 YFSETQ. CDR3: CASSFPGQGSSYEQYF. The CDR3 nucleotides read TGCGCCAGCAGCTTCCCAGGACAGGGAAGCTCCTACGAGCAGTACTTC.

Only a few counts were recorded for this clone. The gene calls are TRBV7-6 and TRBJ1-3; no firm D call. The CDR3 has 14 amino acids. CDR1 and CDR2 (germline): SGHVS, FNYEAQ. The germline V and J ends were trimmed by 6 bases and 0 bases, with 9 bases remaining between them. The CDR3 nucleotides are TGTGCCAGCAGATCCCGGGACTCTGGAAACACCATATATTTT. It encodes CASRSRDSGNTIYF.

The genes are TRBV5-4 and TRBJ1-6, with 7 bases fitting TRBD1. CDR1 and CDR2 (germline): SGHNT, YYREEE (reference sequence). This CDR3 contains 14 residues. V lost 0 bases, J lost 9 bases, and 3 bases stayed unmatched. CDR3 coding DNA: TGTGCCAGCAGCTTGGGACAGGGAGGTTCACCCCTCCACTTT. This gives the protein CASSLGQGGSPLHF.